A selection of T cell receptor beta chains follows, all from one sample in a study of T-cell memory formation after mild COVID-19. TCRdb redid the calling of the 5' RACE reads with MiXCR, one entry per CDR3 protein. The sample comprises about 350,000 distinct CDR3 sequences, about an eighth of which are singletons, and about 20% rests with the top ten. Sequenced sample: PBMCs or a T cell subset sorted from them (not recorded which). The receptors here all came from a man aged 18 to 30 who had mild COVID-19 (a few samples of this study predate the infection). Cell type and time point are not known. CDR3s include the opening cysteine and the closing phenylalanine or tryptophan.

V gene	J gene	CDR3 protein
TRBV4-3	TRBJ2-2	CASSQRRGGADGELFF
TRBV7-2	TRBJ2-5	CASSPRVGYGKETQYF
TRBV7-9	TRBJ2-5	CASSLDIYQETQYF
TRBV12-3/TRBV12-4	TRBJ2-5	CASSPGLAGVVETQYF
TRBV4-1	TRBJ2-1	CAASGGGSYNEQFF
TRBV29-1	TRBJ2-7	CSVQEKGYEQYF
TRBV5-1	TRBJ2-1	CASKPLGGNDNEQFF
TRBV28	TRBJ2-3	CAIREPRGLGDTQYF
TRBV2	TRBJ1-5	CATKQEVNQPQHF
TRBV29-1	TRBJ2-7	CSVEATDYEQYF
TRBV12-3/TRBV12-4	TRBJ1-4	CASSLGDSTNEKLFF
TRBV7-9	TRBJ2-3	CASSLWVTDTQYF
TRBV5-1	TRBJ2-5	CASSLTWTGISRETQYF
TRBV7-2	TRBJ2-1	CASSLVSSTSYQFF
TRBV4-3	TRBJ2-3	CASSLDSQADTQYF
TRBV12-3/TRBV12-4	TRBJ1-4	CASSFGTSNEKLFF
TRBV7-2	TRBJ2-5	CASSFRSALGTTQYF
TRBV7-2	TRBJ2-2	CASSPDRANTGELFF
TRBV9	TRBJ1-2	CASSVGAAGGGNYGYTF
TRBV12-3/TRBV12-4	TRBJ1-1	CASSFGLPPSGNTEAFF
TRBV25-1	TRBJ2-2	CASSESGGGELFF
TRBV5-1	TRBJ2-1	CASSGGLAGSYNEQFF
TRBV28	TRBJ1-1	CASSYGGQEDTSYRF
TRBV7-2	TRBJ1-2	CASDPVQGPNGYTF
TRBV7-9	TRBJ2-3	CASSIGTGSGRSTDTQYF
TRBV4-2	TRBJ2-1	CASSPSAGGPSEQFF
TRBV10-3	TRBJ2-3	CAISESRGLLGDTQYF
TRBV6-2/TRBV6-3	TRBJ2-2	CASSSGGANTGELFF
TRBV6-6	TRBJ2-5	CASSPSGGRGETQYF
TRBV4-1	TRBJ2-3	CASSHISGGSDTQYF
TRBV7-2	TRBJ2-5	CASSLKGGETQYF
TRBV5-1	TRBJ2-2	CASSQDRGRAGELFF
TRBV6-6	TRBJ2-7	CASRHRGGSYEQYF
TRBV6-2/TRBV6-3	TRBJ2-3	CASSPTTSGTQYF
TRBV13	TRBJ2-5	CASSDRGKTQYF
TRBV9	TRBJ2-7	CASSVGGQGDYEQYF
TRBV21-1	TRBJ1-5	CASSGRDRGQPQHF
TRBV19	TRBJ2-7	CASSLKTGDFYEQYF
TRBV4-3	TRBJ2-3	CASSPPGHPSTDTQYF
TRBV19	TRBJ2-7	CASMGGSATYEQYF
TRBV6-5	TRBJ1-2	CASSYHDRAGYTF
TRBV29-1	TRBJ1-3	CSVSRTGGGRNTIYF
TRBV5-1	TRBJ1-1	CASSPWGGVNTEAFF